This is a list of T cell receptor beta chains from one sample in a study of blood T cell repertoires in COVID-19. Profiling relied on immunoSEQ multiplex PCR, and the TCRdb table lists in-frame clones only, not all of them. The sample has under 200,000 clones, approximately 88% seen once. Sequencing was performed on peripheral blood. The source of these receptors is a woman of 80 years or more with active or convalescent COVID-19. CDR3s include the opening cysteine and the closing phenylalanine or tryptophan. A D gene is named only where the DNA matches it firmly. The size field is filled for only some rows; it gives once, few, many or a size class.

D gene: .; clone size: .; CDR3 length: 14; V gene: TRBV7-2; J gene: TRBJ1-1; CDR3 DNA: TGTGCCAGCAGCTTAAGTGGGGGGGGCACTGAAGCTTTCTTT; CDR3 protein: CASSLSGGGTEAFF
D gene: .; clone size: .; CDR3 length: 12; V gene: TRBV5-1; J gene: TRBJ2-7; CDR3 DNA: TGCGCCAGCAGCCGTCCGTCCTACGAGCAGTACTTC; CDR3 protein: CASSRPSYEQYF
D gene: .; clone size: .; CDR3 length: 14; V gene: TRBV29-1; J gene: TRBJ2-7; CDR3 DNA: TGCAGCGCCCTAGACAGTTACATCTCCTACGAGCAGTACTTC; CDR3 protein: CSALDSYISYEQYF
D gene: TRBD1; clone size: once; CDR3 length: 14; V gene: TRBV19; J gene: TRBJ1-4; CDR3 DNA: TGTGCCAGTAGTAGGGACAGGGTCAATGAAAAACTGTTTTTT; CDR3 protein: CASSRDRVNEKLFF
D gene: TRBD1; clone size: .; CDR3 length: 13; V gene: TRBV3-1/TRBV3-2; J gene: TRBJ2-4; CDR3 DNA: TGTGCCAGCCGCACAGGGGCGTCGAACATTCAGTACTTC; CDR3 protein: CASRTGASNIQYF
D gene: TRBD1; clone size: .; CDR3 length: 14; V gene: TRBV29-1; J gene: TRBJ1-5; CDR3 DNA: TGCAGCGTTGCAGGTGGGACAGACAATCAGCCCCAGCATTTT; CDR3 protein: CSVAGGTDNQPQHF
D gene: TRBD1; clone size: .; CDR3 length: 21; V gene: TRBV7-2; J gene: TRBJ1-3; CDR3 DNA: TGTGCCAGCAGCTTAGCCCTGGGACAGGGGCTAAAGACGAGCTCTGGAAACACCATATATTTT; CDR3 protein: CASSLALGQGLKTSSGNTIYF
D gene: .; clone size: few; CDR3 length: 15; V gene: TRBV21-1; J gene: TRBJ1-2; CDR3 DNA: TGTGCCAGCAGCAAAGTTGGGGAGACTAACTATGGCTACACCTTC; CDR3 protein: CASSKVGETNYGYTF
D gene: TRBD1; clone size: .; CDR3 length: 16; V gene: TRBV5-6; J gene: TRBJ1-2; CDR3 DNA: TGTGCCAGCAGGCTTAGGGGGCTAATTAGGGACTATGGCTACACCTTC; CDR3 protein: CASRLRGLIRDYGYTF
D gene: TRBD1; clone size: .; CDR3 length: 16; V gene: TRBV7-2; J gene: TRBJ1-2; CDR3 DNA: TGTGCCAGCAGCTGGGATGCCCACAGGGGGCTAAAGGGCTACACCTTC; CDR3 protein: CASSWDAHRGLKGYTF
D gene: TRBD1; clone size: once; CDR3 length: 15; V gene: TRBV7-2; J gene: TRBJ1-1; CDR3 DNA: TGTGCCAGCAGCCCCCAGACAGGGGGATTAACTGAAGCTTTCTTT; CDR3 protein: CASSPQTGGLTEAFF
D gene: TRBD1; clone size: .; CDR3 length: 15; V gene: TRBV7-6; J gene: TRBJ1-2; CDR3 DNA: TGTGCCAGCAGCCCAAGACAGGGGCCAAACTATGGCTACACCTTC; CDR3 protein: CASSPRQGPNYGYTF
D gene: .; clone size: .; CDR3 length: 18; V gene: TRBV4-1; J gene: TRBJ1-6; CDR3 DNA: TGCGCCAGCAGCCACCCCCTATCCGGAGGCTCCTATAATTCACCCCTCCACTTT; CDR3 protein: CASSHPLSGGSYNSPLHF
D gene: TRBD1; clone size: once; CDR3 length: 14; V gene: TRBV29-1; J gene: TRBJ1-1; CDR3 DNA: TGCAGCGTTAGCCCCGGGGGACAGGCCGTGTCCGCTTTCTTT; CDR3 protein: CSVSPGGQAVSAFF
D gene: .; clone size: .; CDR3 length: 15; V gene: TRBV19; J gene: TRBJ1-1; CDR3 DNA: TGTGCCAGTAGTATGAGAGATATCATGAACACTGAAGCTTTCTTT; CDR3 protein: CASSMRDIMNTEAFF
D gene: .; clone size: .; CDR3 length: 13; V gene: TRBV5-1; J gene: TRBJ2-7; CDR3 DNA: TGCGCCAGCAGCTACGCCGGGACTTCCGAGCAGTACTTC; CDR3 protein: CASSYAGTSEQYF
D gene: TRBD1; clone size: .; CDR3 length: 19; V gene: TRBV3-1/TRBV3-2; J gene: TRBJ1-4; CDR3 DNA: TGTGCCAGCAGCCAAGATCCGGACAGGGCGTATGCAACTAATGAAAAACTGTTTTTT; CDR3 protein: CASSQDPDRAYATNEKLFF
D gene: .; clone size: .; CDR3 length: 14; V gene: TRBV6-5; J gene: TRBJ1-4; CDR3 DNA: TGTGCCAGCAGTTTACTTTCAACTAATGAAAAACTATTTTTT; CDR3 protein: CASSLLSTNEKLFF
D gene: TRBD1; clone size: .; CDR3 length: 16; V gene: TRBV5-1; J gene: TRBJ1-1; CDR3 DNA: TGCGCCAGCAGCTTGGGGCCTCTTGGACAGGGGGCTGAAGCTTTCTTT; CDR3 protein: CASSLGPLGQGAEAFF
D gene: .; clone size: .; CDR3 length: 11; V gene: TRBV25-1; J gene: TRBJ1-3; CDR3 DNA: TGTGCCAGCAGTGAACAAAACACCATATATTTT; CDR3 protein: CASSEQNTIYF
D gene: TRBD2; clone size: .; CDR3 length: 14; V gene: TRBV10-2; J gene: TRBJ2-1; CDR3 DNA: TGCGCCAGCAGTCTAGCGGGGGGCGGCGATGAGCAGTTCTTC; CDR3 protein: CASSLAGGGDEQFF
D gene: .; clone size: .; CDR3 length: 13; V gene: TRBV7-3; J gene: TRBJ1-2; CDR3 DNA: TGTGCCAGCAGCTTGCGGGGGGACTATGGCTACACCTTC; CDR3 protein: CASSLRGDYGYTF
D gene: TRBD2; clone size: .; CDR3 length: 15; V gene: TRBV19; J gene: TRBJ2-7; CDR3 DNA: TGTGCCAGTAGTCTTCCGGGACTAGCGACGTACGAGCAGTACTTC; CDR3 protein: CASSLPGLATYEQYF
D gene: TRBD1; clone size: few; CDR3 length: 15; V gene: TRBV6-5; J gene: TRBJ1-5; CDR3 DNA: TGTGCCAGCAGTTACCGGGGACAGAAAGATCAGCCCCAGCATTTT; CDR3 protein: CASSYRGQKDQPQHF
D gene: TRBD1; clone size: once; CDR3 length: 15; V gene: TRBV4-3; J gene: TRBJ2-7; CDR3 DNA: TGCGCCAGCAGCCAAGAGAACAGGGGGGCGGGGGAGCAGTACTTC; CDR3 protein: CASSQENRGAGEQYF
D gene: .; clone size: few; CDR3 length: 12; V gene: TRBV15; J gene: TRBJ1-2; CDR3 DNA: TGTGCCACCTTGGACAGTAACTATGGCTACACCTTC; CDR3 protein: CATLDSNYGYTF
D gene: .; clone size: .; CDR3 length: 15; V gene: TRBV9; J gene: TRBJ1-6; CDR3 DNA: TGTGCCAGCAGCGTAGAGGACAGATCTAATTCACCCCTCCACTTT; CDR3 protein: CASSVEDRSNSPLHF
D gene: TRBD2; clone size: .; CDR3 length: 14; V gene: TRBV6-6; J gene: TRBJ2-1; CDR3 DNA: TGTGCCAGCAGGGACCGGACTAGCTCGAATGAGCAGTTCTTC; CDR3 protein: CASRDRTSSNEQFF
D gene: TRBD1; clone size: .; CDR3 length: 15; V gene: TRBV6-5; J gene: TRBJ2-4; CDR3 DNA: TGTGCCAGCAGTTACGGGACAGGGCCCCAAAACATTCAGTACTTC; CDR3 protein: CASSYGTGPQNIQYF
D gene: .; clone size: few; CDR3 length: 13; V gene: TRBV30; J gene: TRBJ2-2; CDR3 DNA: TGTGCCTGGGAGACAGCCAACACCGGGGAGCTGTTTTTT; CDR3 protein: CAWETANTGELFF
D gene: .; clone size: .; CDR3 length: 14; V gene: TRBV5-1; J gene: TRBJ1-1; CDR3 DNA: TGCGCCAGCAGCTTGACAGGCATGAACACTGAAGCTTTCTTT; CDR3 protein: CASSLTGMNTEAFF
D gene: TRBD1; clone size: .; CDR3 length: 13; V gene: TRBV5-6; J gene: TRBJ1-2; CDR3 DNA: TGTGCCAGCAGCTGGGGACAGGGTTATGGCTACACCTTC; CDR3 protein: CASSWGQGYGYTF
D gene: TRBD1; clone size: .; CDR3 length: 15; V gene: TRBV7-2; J gene: TRBJ1-6; CDR3 DNA: TGTGCCAGCAGCTTATCGGGACAGGGGAATTCACCCCTCCACTTT; CDR3 protein: CASSLSGQGNSPLHF
D gene: .; clone size: .; CDR3 length: 12; V gene: TRBV7-2; J gene: TRBJ2-2; CDR3 DNA: TGTGCCAGCAGCCTCTTCACCGGGGAGCTGTTTTTT; CDR3 protein: CASSLFTGELFF